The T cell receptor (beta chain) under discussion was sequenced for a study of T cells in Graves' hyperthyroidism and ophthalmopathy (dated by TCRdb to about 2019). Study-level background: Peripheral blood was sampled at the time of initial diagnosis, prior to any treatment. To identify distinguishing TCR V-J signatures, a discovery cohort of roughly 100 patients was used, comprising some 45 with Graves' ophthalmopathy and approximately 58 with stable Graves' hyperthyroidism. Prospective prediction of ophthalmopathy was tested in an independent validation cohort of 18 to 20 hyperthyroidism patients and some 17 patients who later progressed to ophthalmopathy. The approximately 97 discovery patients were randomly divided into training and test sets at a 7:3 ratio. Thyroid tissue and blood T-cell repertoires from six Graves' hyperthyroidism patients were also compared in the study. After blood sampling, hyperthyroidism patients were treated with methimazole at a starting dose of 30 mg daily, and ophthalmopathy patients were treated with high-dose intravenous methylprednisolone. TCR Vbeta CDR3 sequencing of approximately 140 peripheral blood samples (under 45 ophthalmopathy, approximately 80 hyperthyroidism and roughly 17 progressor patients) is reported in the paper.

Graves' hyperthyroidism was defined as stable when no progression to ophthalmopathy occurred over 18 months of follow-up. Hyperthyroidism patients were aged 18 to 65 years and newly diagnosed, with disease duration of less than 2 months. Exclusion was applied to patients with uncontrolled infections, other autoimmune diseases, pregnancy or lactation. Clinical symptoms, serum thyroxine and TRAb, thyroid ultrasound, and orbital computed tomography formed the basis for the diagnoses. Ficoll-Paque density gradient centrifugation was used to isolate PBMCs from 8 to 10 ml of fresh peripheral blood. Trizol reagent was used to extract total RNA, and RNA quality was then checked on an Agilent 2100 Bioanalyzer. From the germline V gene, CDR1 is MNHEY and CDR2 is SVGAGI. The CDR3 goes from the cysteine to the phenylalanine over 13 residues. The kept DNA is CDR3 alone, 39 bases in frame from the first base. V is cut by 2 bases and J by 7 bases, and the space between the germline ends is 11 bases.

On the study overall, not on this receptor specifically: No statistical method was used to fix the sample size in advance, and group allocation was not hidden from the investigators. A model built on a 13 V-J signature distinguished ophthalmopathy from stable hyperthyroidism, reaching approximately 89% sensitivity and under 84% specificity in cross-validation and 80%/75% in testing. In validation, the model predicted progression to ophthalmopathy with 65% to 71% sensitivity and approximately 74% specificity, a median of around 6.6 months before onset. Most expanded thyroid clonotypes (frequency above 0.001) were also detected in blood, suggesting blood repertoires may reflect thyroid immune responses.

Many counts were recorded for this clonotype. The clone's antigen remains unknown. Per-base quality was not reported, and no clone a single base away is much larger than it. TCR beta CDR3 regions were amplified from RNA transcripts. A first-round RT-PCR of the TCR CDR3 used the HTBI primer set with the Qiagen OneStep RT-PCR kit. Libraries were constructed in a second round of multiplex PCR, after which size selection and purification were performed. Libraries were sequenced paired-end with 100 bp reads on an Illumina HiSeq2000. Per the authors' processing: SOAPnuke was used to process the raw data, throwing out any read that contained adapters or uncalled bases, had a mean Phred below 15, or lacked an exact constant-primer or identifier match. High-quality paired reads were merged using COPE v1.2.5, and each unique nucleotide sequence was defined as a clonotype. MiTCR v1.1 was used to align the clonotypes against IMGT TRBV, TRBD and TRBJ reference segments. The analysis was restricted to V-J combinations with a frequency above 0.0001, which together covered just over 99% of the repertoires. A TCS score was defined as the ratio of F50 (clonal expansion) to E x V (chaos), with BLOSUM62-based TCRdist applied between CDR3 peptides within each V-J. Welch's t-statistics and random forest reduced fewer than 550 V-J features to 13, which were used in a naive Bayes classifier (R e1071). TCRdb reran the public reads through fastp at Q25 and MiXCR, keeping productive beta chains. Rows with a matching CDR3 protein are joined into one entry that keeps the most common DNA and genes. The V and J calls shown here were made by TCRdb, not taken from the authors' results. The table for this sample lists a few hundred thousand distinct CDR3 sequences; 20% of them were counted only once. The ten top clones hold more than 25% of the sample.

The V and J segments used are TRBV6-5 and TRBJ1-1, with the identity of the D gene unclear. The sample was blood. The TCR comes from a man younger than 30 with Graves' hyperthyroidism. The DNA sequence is TGTGCCAGCAGTTACGGGGAGTTAAGTGAAGCTTTCTTT. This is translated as CASSYGELSEAFF.